The text below deals with one TCR beta chain. Antigen: not known. The data stem from a study of T cells in Graves' hyperthyroidism and ophthalmopathy. The study excluded patients with uncontrolled infection, other autoimmune disease, pregnancy or lactation. For the diagnoses, clinical symptoms, serum thyroxine and TRAb, thyroid ultrasound and orbital computed tomography were used. The PBMCs had their origin in roughly 10 ml of fresh peripheral blood. Germline V CDR1 and CDR2: SGHKS, YYEKEE (reference sequence). With 4 bases clipped from V and 7 bases from J, the junction kept 7 bases outside the gene matches. CDR3 size: 15 residues. Researchers took RNA transcripts and amplified the TCR beta CDR3 regions from them. The primer set for the first-round RT-PCR of the TCR CDR3 was HTBI. A single record per CDR3 protein comes from TCRdb applying MiXCR to the multiplex PCR reads. Here the sample spans 250,000 to 300,000 distinct CDR3 sequences, around 13% being singletons.

Regarding the study as a whole: In blood, most of the thyroid clonotypes expanded above 0.001 were also present.

The clonotype originates from a woman in her thirties or forties with Graves' hyperthyroidism. The V call is TRBV5-5, the J call TRBJ2-1; 11 bases map to TRBD1. The sequencing sample was made of blood. CDR3: CASSPGGTGGNEQFF. The CDR3 DNA reads as TGTGCCAGCAGCCCAGGCGGGACAGGGGGGAATGAGCAGTTCTTC.